One sample yielded the 21 T cell receptor beta chains listed below, sequenced in a study of control samples from healthy donors and cancer patients. Method: immunoSEQ multiplex PCR; TCRdb's copy keeps in-frame clones and lacks some. The profile shows 120,000 to 150,000 clones, around 90% of them singletons. The sequenced sample was blood. These receptors were collected from a man aged 25-40 years in good health.

The V gene is TRBV6-2 or TRBV6-3, the J gene TRBJ2-1; maybe TRBD2 (6 bases). Germline assignment: CDR1 MNHEY and CDR2 SVGEGT. The CDR3 contains 16 residues. Trimming took off 6 bases at V and 4 bases at J, with 19 bases between the two ends. The CDR3 loop reads CASSPGVGGIYNEQFF. DNA for the CDR3: TGTGCCAGCAGCCCCGGGGTCGGCGGGATATACAATGAGCAGTTCTTC.

The chain carries TRBV19 and TRBJ2-7, with 14 bases fitting TRBD2. CDR1 and CDR2 (germline): LNHDA, SQIVND (reference sequence). The length of the CDR3 is 18 residues. After removal of 5 bases from V and 3 bases from J, the junction contained 12 bases not matched to a gene. This CDR3 is CASSVGTSGSYPYYEQYF. The CDR3 coding sequence is TGTGCCAGTAGTGTCGGGACTAGCGGGAGTTATCCTTACTACGAGCAGTACTTC.

This clone was detected only a few times. The CDR3, as DNA: TGTGCCAGTAGTCTTGGACGCTATGGCTACACCTTC. Translated, it gives CASSLGRYGYTF. V is TRBV19 and J is TRBJ1-2; D is ambiguous. This CDR3 is built from 12 residues. CDR1 LNHDA and CDR2 SQIVND come from the germline V gene (reference sequence). Trimming pared 5 bases from V and 4 bases from J, leaving 8 bases between.

This rearrangement joins TRBV30 to TRBJ2-1; D is possibly TRBD2 (6 bases). V was trimmed by 2 bases and J by 3 bases, leaving 8 bases between them. Per germline, CDR1 GTSNPN and CDR2 SVGIG (reference sequence). This CDR3 comprises 13 residues. The CDR3 loop is CAWSQDYYNEQFF. CDR3 DNA sequence: TGTGCCTGGAGTCAGGACTACTACAATGAGCAGTTCTTC.

This clone showed up just once. The chain recombines TRBV2 with TRBJ1-1, with 7 bases fitting TRBD1. The CDR3 is 14 residues long. Germline V gene data show CDR1 as SNHLY and CDR2 as FYNNEI. Unmatched junction bases numbered 9, after V lost 6 bases and J lost 5 bases. The CDR3 reads CASRPGGIGTEAFF. CDR3 in DNA: TGTGCCAGCAGGCCAGGGGGGATAGGAACTGAAGCTTTCTTT.

J is TRBJ2-5 and V is TRBV11-2, with D unresolved. Germline V gives CDR1 SGHAT, CDR2 FQNNGV. The CDR3 is 14 amino acids. V dropped 0 bases and J dropped 1 base, with 6 bases sitting between them. The CDR3 loop reads CASSLDRSQETQYF. In DNA form, the CDR3 reads TGTGCCAGCAGCTTAGACAGGTCCCAAGAGACCCAGTACTTC.

This chain connects TRBV6-2 or TRBV6-3 to TRBJ1-6, with a tentative D call TRBD1 (5 bases). Germline loops: CDR1 MNHEY, CDR2 SVGEGT. Trimming shortened V by 4 bases and J by 9 bases, and 16 bases separated the two germline ends. The CDR3 sequence is 15 residues long. CDR3 protein: CASSSGRGYGSPLHF. Here the CDR3 DNA reads TGTGCCAGCAGTTCTGGGAGGGGATACGGTTCACCCCTCCACTTT.

This chain connects TRBV28 to TRBJ2-1; TRBD2 is a possible D gene (5 bases). Germline V CDR1 and CDR2: MDHEN, SYDVKM. V gave up 6 bases and J gave up 4 bases, with 25 bases separating them. The CDR3 is 18 residues long. The CDR3 DNA reads as TGTGCCAGCAGCCTAACCCCCGGTTTGCGGGCGAGATACAATGAGCAGTTCTTC. This translates into CASSLTPGLRARYNEQFF. Using reference TRBV28 and TRBJ2-1 for the parts outside the CDR3, the full variable domain is DVKVTQSSRYLVKRTGEKVFLECVQDMDHENMFWYRQDPGLGLRLIYFSYDVKMKEKGDIPEGYSVSREKKERFSLILESASTNQTSMYLCASSLTPGLRARYNEQFFGPGTRLTVL.

This rearrangement joins TRBV18 to TRBJ2-1; 12 nucleotides align to TRBD2. Per germline, CDR1 KGHSH and CDR2 LQKENI. The J segment lost 8 bases and the V segment lost 0 bases, leaving 8 bases of the junction unmatched. This CDR3 is 17 amino acids long. The CDR3: CASSPPGLAGGPHEQFF. CDR3 nucleotides: TGTGCCAGCTCACCACCGGGGCTAGCGGGAGGGCCGCATGAGCAGTTCTTC.

The CDR3 loop is CSVPTGGNYGYTF. The CDR3 DNA is TGCAGCGTCCCGACAGGGGGAAACTATGGCTACACCTTC. The chain uses TRBV29-1 and TRBJ1-2; 9 nucleotides agree with TRBD1. The CDR3 has 13 residues. Germline V gives CDR1 SQVTM, CDR2 ANQGSEA. J gave up 2 bases and V 6 bases, and 4 bases lay outside the gene matches.

The J gene is TRBJ1-5, the V gene TRBV5-1, with a tentative D call TRBD1 (5 bases). Trimming took off 1 base at V and 6 bases at J, with 11 bases between the two ends. This CDR3 contains 14 residues. Germline CDR1 reads SGHRS; CDR2 reads YFSETQ. CDR3 nucleotides: TGCGCCAGCAGCTTGATGGGGGACCGTCAGCCCCAGCATTTT. Residues: CASSLMGDRQPQHF.

The chain is built from TRBV6-1 and TRBJ2-6; D unclear. The CDR3 loop spans 14 amino acids. V was trimmed by 2 bases and J by 2 bases, leaving 4 bases between them. From germline, CDR1 is MNHNS and CDR2 SASEGT. The CDR3 region has the DNA TGTGCCAGCAGTGAAATTACTGGGGCCAACGTCCTGACTTTC. Amino acid sequence: CASSEITGANVLTF.

The gene calls are TRBV6-5 and TRBJ2-7; D remains ambiguous. The CDR3 is made up of 14 amino acids. The V and J ends lost 3 bases and 3 bases respectively, with 12 bases between them. CDR1 is MNHEY and CDR2 is SVGAGI in the germline V gene. The CDR3 spells CASSYRQSNYEQYF. As DNA, the CDR3 is TGTGCCAGCAGTTATAGACAATCGAACTACGAGCAGTACTTC.

A note on this clone: In the same sample, other DNA sequences code for this CDR3. The V and J genes are TRBV6-4 and TRBJ2-3; D not resolved. V was trimmed by 3 bases and J by 0 bases, leaving 7 bases between them. Germline V gene lookup returns CDR1 MRHNA and CDR2 SNTAGT. The CDR3 extends over 14 amino acids. CDR3 nucleotides: TGTGCCAGCAGTGATGGTACTAGCACAGATACGCAGTATTTT. Translated, it gives CASSDGTSTDTQYF.

The V call is TRBV7-2, the J call TRBJ1-2; TRBD1 is a possible D gene (5 bases). The CDR3 runs 14 residues. Germline V lookup: CDR1 SGHTA, CDR2 FQGNSA. V was cut by 2 bases and J by 3 bases, with 10 bases left in between. The DNA for the CDR3 is TGTGCCAGCAGCTTATTGGGGGGAGACTATGGCTACACCTTC. The encoded protein is CASSLLGGDYGYTF.

This sequence joins TRBV14 and TRBJ1-1; D is unresolved. CDR3 length: 15 amino acids. Germline V gene data show CDR1 as SGHDN and CDR2 as FVKESK. The V end was cut by 0 bases, the J end by 6 bases, with 14 bases between. The CDR3 nucleotides are TGTGCCAGCAGCCAAGATCACTTAAGGATGTCTGAAGCTTTCTTT. This translates into CASSQDHLRMSEAFF.

V and J are TRBV7-9 and TRBJ2-3; 9 bases match TRBD2. V shed 5 bases and J 6 bases; nucleotides not matched to a gene: 6. CDR1 is SEHNR and CDR2 is FQNEAQ in the germline V gene (reference sequence). The CDR3 is made up of 14 amino acids. Here the CDR3 DNA reads TGTGCCAGCAGCCTGCATAGCGGGAGTGATACGCAGTATTTT. It encodes CASSLHSGSDTQYF.

The chain carries TRBV7-9 and TRBJ2-7, with D maybe TRBD2 (5 bases). Looked up from germline, CDR1 is SEHNR and CDR2 is FQNEAQ (reference sequence). The CDR3 spans 13 residues. Trimming shortened V by 5 bases and J by 2 bases, and 10 bases separated the two germline ends. CDR3 coding DNA: TGTGCCAGCAGCACCCGGGGAGCCTACGAGCAGTACTTC. Translated, it gives CASSTRGAYEQYF.

V and J are TRBV6-4 and TRBJ2-1, with 7 nucleotides matching TRBD2. This CDR3 contains 16 residues. Germline CDR1 is MRHNA and CDR2 is SNTAGT. V lost 0 bases to trimming and J lost 4 bases; unmatched junction nucleotides: 6. The CDR3 DNA reads as TGTGCCAGCAGTGACTCGGGGGGGGACCCATACAATGAGCAGTTCTTC. Translation: CASSDSGGDPYNEQFF.

Concerning this clone itself: A read error may be the cause here, since a much bigger clone is one base away. The rearrangement joins TRBV5-4 to TRBJ1-2, with 7 nucleotides matching TRBD1. Germline V gives CDR1 SGHNT, CDR2 YYREEE (reference sequence). Trimming cost V 2 bases and J 3 bases; bases outside gene matches: 1. This CDR3 region has 13 residues. CDR3 residues: CASSFTGDYGYTF. The CDR3 nucleotides are TGTGCCAGCAGCTTTACAGGGGACTATGGCTACACCTTC. The full variable domain, in which reference TRBV5-4 and TRBJ1-2 provide the parts outside the CDR3, is ETGVTQSPTHLIKTRGQQVTLRCSSQSGHNTVSWYQQALGQGPQFIFQYYREEENGRGNFPPRFSGLQFPNYSSELNVNALELDDSALYLCASSFTGDYGYTFGSGTRLTVV.

This chain links TRBV5-1 with TRBJ2-1, with TRBD2 matching over 8 bases. J lost 4 bases, V lost 4 bases, and 7 bases had no gene match. The CDR3 length is 15 residues. The germline V gene encodes CDR1 SGHRS and CDR2 YFSETQ. The CDR3 DNA reads TGCGCCAGCAGCCTAATTGTAGCGGGATACAATGAGCAGTTCTTC. Amino acid sequence: CASSLIVAGYNEQFF. Filled out from reference TRBV5-1 and TRBJ2-1, the complete variable domain reads KAGVTQTPRYLIKTRGQQVTLSCSPISGHRSVSWYQQTPGQGLQFLFEYFSETQRNKGNFPGRFSGRQFSNSRSEMNVSTLELGDSALYLCASSLIVAGYNEQFFGPGTRLTVL.